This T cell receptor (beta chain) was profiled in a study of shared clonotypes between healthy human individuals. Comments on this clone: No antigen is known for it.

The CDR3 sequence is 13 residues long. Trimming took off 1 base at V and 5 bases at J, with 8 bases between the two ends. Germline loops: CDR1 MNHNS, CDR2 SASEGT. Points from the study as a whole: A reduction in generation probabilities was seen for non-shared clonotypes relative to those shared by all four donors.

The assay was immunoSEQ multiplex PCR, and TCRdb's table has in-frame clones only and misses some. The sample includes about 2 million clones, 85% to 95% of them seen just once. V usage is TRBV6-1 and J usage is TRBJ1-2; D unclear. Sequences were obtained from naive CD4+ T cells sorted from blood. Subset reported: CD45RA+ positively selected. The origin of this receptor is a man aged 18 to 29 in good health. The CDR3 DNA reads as TGTGCCAGCAGTGAAGAACAGACTTATGGCTACACCTTC. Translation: CASSEEQTYGYTF.